The subject of this entry is one T cell receptor (beta chain). No antigen is known for it. The data are from a study of shared clonotypes between healthy human individuals. Study observations and caveats: Clonotype sharing among donors likely depends on sequencing depth.

Germline CDR1 and CDR2: MGHRA and YSYEKL. Trimming took 2 bases from V and 7 from J, leaving 20 bases between them. The CDR3 sequence is 16 residues long. Genomic DNA (from each subset) was split evenly across several immunoSEQ plates. Every unsorted PBMC PCR replicate was loaded with about 290 ng DNA, about 30,000 T cell genomes. Scientists sequenced DNA from unsorted PBMC on ten immunoSEQ deep assay plates. Clones were read by immunoSEQ multiplex PCR, and TCRdb kept only the in-frame ones, dropping some. The sample has around 500,000 clones; 70% to 80% are singletons. The origin of this receptor is a woman aged 40 to 49 in good health. Some clones in this sample may be carry-over from other donors' samples. The specimen sequenced was PBMCs. The chain joins TRBV4-1 to TRBJ1-2, with TRBD1 as a possible D gene (6 bases). For the CDR3, the DNA is TGCGCCAGCAGCCAACCCCTAGGGGGTAGGTGGGGTGGCTACACCTTC. Translating gives CASSQPLGGRWGGYTF.